This T cell receptor (beta chain) was documented in a study of tumor and adjacent non-tumor tissue in lung cancer. Whole-study results and caveats: Top 100 clones took a larger repertoire share in normal lung. Shorter survival was associated with higher TCR diversity in tumors.

About this clonotype: Its antigen remains unknown. This likely comes from a read error, as the CDR3 has no conserved phenylalanine or tryptophan at its end.

Three rounds of nested PCR, following a modified ARM-PCR protocol, produced the TCRbeta library. TCRdb re-called the multiplex PCR reads with MiXCR, one entry per CDR3 protein. The repertoire has 80,000 or so distinct CDR3 sequences, approximately 80% of them found once; the top ten carry about 54%. No cell sorting was done before RNA was extracted from the tissue. The normal lung tissue was taken more than 3 cm from the tumor edge. Sequencing used distant non-tumor lung tissue. This TCR derives from a man aged 55-75 years with non-small cell lung cancer.

CDR3 sequence reads: CSVAAGETQYI. The CDR3, as DNA: TGCAGCGTTGCGGCCGGGGAGACCCAGTACATC. The rearrangement uses TRBV29-1 and TRBJ2-5; no reliable D call. CDR1 SQVTM and CDR2 ANQGSEA come from the germline V gene. CDR3 size: 11 residues. V gave up 4 bases and J gave up 5 bases, with 8 bases separating them.